Presented here are 8 T cell receptor beta chains from one specimen sequenced in a study of cytomegalovirus exposure and HLA in healthy donors. Both 60 Vbeta primers and 13 Jbeta primers went into the PCR. The data were produced by immunoSEQ multiplex PCR, yet TCRdb's version contains in-frame clones alone and is incomplete. The repertoire consists of 59,000 or so clones, with over 75% occurring once and the leading ten covering about 10%. The sample consisted of PBMCs. The receptors were gathered from a female donor in good health and CMV-seronegative.

The chain carries TRBV5-4 and TRBJ2-3; 8 positions match TRBD1. Germline V lookup: CDR1 SGHNT, CDR2 YYREEE (reference sequence). Trimming removed 5 bases from V and 4 bases from J; junction bases left unmatched: 12. This CDR3 spans 16 amino acids. CDR3 sequence: CASRSPGQEVSDTQYF. CDR3 coding DNA: TGTGCCAGCAGGTCGCCGGGACAGGAGGTTTCAGATACGCAGTATTTT.

The rearrangement joins TRBV27 to TRBJ1-4, with D unresolved. The V and J ends lost 6 bases and 5 bases respectively, with 13 bases between them. Germline CDR1 MNHEY, CDR2 SMNVEV (reference sequence). The CDR3 is 14 amino acids. The CDR3 coding sequence is TGTGCCAGCAGGTTTCGGGATCCAAATGAAAAACTGTTTTTT. Translated, it gives CASRFRDPNEKLFF.

The V gene is TRBV4-2, the J gene TRBJ2-5; 7 bases are shared with TRBD2. This CDR3 spans 15 amino acids. Germline CDR1 LGHNA, CDR2 YNFKEQ. With V trimmed by 3 bases and J by 2 bases, 6 bases remained unmatched. CDR3: CASSQQQGGQETQYF. CDR3 bases: TGTGCCAGCAGCCAGCAGCAGGGAGGGCAAGAGACCCAGTACTTC.

The rearrangement joins TRBV7-2 to TRBJ2-2; 12 bases agree with TRBD2. Germline V gives CDR1 SGHTA, CDR2 FQGNSA. There are 17 residues in the CDR3. V lost 3 bases, J lost 4 bases, and 6 bases stayed unmatched. The CDR3 coding sequence is TGTGCCAGCAGCTTCCAAAGGGGACTAGCGGGCACCGGGGAGCTGTTTTTT. Residues: CASSFQRGLAGTGELFF.

The chain joins TRBV6-5 to TRBJ1-6, with 7 bases aligning to TRBD1. Germline lookup yields CDR1 MNHEY and CDR2 SVGAGI. The CDR3 loop spans 15 amino acids. Trimming cost V 7 bases and J 0 bases; bases outside gene matches: 3. The CDR3 spells CASMDRSSYNSPLHF. The DNA for the CDR3 is TGTGCCAGCATGGACAGGTCCTCCTATAATTCACCCCTCCACTTT.

The chain has TRBV7-9 and TRBJ2-5; 10 bases are a match to TRBD2. This CDR3 contains 15 residues. Germline CDR1 reads SEHNR; CDR2 reads FQNEAQ (reference sequence). J lost 5 bases, V lost 6 bases, and 9 bases had no gene match. CDR3 region: CASSPRASGGETQYF. The CDR3 DNA reads TGTGCCAGCAGTCCACGGGCTAGCGGGGGTGAGACCCAGTACTTC.

On this clone itself: One junction end disagrees with the germline gene, perhaps due to a read error. The CDR3 here is CASSIGGTGDVETQYF. In DNA, the CDR3 is TGTGCTAGCAGTATCGGAGGGACAGGGGACGTGGAGACCCAGTACTTC. The chain uses TRBV7-7 and TRBJ2-5; 10 bases fit TRBD1. CDR1 and CDR2 from the germline V gene are SSHAT and FNYEAQ (reference sequence). CDR3 length: 16 amino acids.

This chain joins TRBV7-9 and TRBJ2-2; 9 bases are a match to TRBD1. Looked up from germline, CDR1 is SEHNR and CDR2 is FQNEAQ (reference sequence). The V gene end was trimmed by 3 bases and the J gene end by 6 bases; junction bases not matched to a gene: 8. The CDR3 is 16 amino acids. CDR3: CASSFRWTGAAGELFF. The CDR3 DNA sequence: TGTGCCAGCAGCTTTCGCTGGACAGGGGCGGCCGGGGAGCTGTTTTTT.